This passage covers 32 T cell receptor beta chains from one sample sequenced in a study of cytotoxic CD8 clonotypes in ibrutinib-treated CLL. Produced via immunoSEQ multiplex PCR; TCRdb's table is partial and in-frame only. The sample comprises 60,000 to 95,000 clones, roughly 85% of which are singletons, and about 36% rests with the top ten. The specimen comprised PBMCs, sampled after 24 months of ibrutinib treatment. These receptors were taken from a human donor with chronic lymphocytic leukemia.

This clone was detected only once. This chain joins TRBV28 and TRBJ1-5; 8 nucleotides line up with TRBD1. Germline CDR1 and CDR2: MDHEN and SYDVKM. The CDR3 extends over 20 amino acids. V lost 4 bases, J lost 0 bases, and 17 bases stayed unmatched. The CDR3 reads CASSSYPIDRGAYSNQPQHF. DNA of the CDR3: TGTGCCAGCAGTTCGTACCCTATCGACAGGGGCGCTTATAGCAATCAGCCCCAGCATTTT.

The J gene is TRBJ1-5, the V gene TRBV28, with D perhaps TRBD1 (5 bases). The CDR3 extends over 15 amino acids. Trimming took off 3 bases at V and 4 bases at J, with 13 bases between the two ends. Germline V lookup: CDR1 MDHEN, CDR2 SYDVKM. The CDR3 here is CASSFKGARNQPQHF. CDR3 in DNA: TGTGCCAGCAGTTTTAAAGGGGCTAGGAATCAGCCCCAGCATTTT.

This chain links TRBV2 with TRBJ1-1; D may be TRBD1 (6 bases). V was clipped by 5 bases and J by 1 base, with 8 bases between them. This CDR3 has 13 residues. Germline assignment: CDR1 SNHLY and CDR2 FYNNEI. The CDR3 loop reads CASSQDRNTEAFF. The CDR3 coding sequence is TGTGCCAGCAGTCAGGACAGGAACACTGAAGCTTTCTTT.

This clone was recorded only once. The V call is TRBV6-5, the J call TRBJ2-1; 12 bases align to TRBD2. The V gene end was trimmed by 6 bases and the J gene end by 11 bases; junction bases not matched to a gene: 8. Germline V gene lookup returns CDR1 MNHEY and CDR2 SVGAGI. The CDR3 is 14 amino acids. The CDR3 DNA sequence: TGTGCCAGCAGGGTTAGACTAGCGGGAGTTCAGCAGTTCTTC. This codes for CASRVRLAGVQQFF.

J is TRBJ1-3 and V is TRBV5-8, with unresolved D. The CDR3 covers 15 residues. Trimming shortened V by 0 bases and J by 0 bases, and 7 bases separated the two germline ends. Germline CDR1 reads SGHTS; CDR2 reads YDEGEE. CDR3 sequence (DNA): TGTGCCAGCAGCTTGGTTGGGGTCTCTGGAAACACCATATATTTT. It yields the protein CASSLVGVSGNTIYF.

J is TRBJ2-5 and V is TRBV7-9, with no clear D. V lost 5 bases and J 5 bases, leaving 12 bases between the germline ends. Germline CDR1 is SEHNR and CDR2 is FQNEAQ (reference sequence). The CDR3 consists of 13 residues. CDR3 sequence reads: CASSRRVQETQYF. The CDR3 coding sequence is TGTGCCAGCAGCCGTCGGGTTCAGGAGACCCAGTACTTC.

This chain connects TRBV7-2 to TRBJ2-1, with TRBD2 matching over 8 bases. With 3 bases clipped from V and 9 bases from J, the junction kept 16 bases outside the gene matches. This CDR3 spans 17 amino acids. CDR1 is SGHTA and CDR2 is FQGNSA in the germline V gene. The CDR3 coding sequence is TGTGCCAGCAGCTTGGGGGGAAGCGGGAGATCGGGTAGTGAGCAGTTCTTC. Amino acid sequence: CASSLGGSGRSGSEQFF.

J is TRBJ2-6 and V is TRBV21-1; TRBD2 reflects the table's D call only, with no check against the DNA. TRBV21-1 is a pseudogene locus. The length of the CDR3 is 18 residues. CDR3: CASSKGLAGFSGANVLTF. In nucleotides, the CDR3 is TGTGCCAGCAGCAAAGGGCTAGCGGGGTTCTCTGGGGCCAACGTCCTGACTTTC.

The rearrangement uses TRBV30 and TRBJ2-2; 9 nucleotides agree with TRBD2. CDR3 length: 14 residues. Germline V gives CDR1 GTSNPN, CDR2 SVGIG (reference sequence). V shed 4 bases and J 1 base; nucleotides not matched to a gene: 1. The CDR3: CAWKLAGNTGELFF. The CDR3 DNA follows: TGTGCCTGGAAACTAGCGGGGAACACCGGGGAGCTGTTTTTT.

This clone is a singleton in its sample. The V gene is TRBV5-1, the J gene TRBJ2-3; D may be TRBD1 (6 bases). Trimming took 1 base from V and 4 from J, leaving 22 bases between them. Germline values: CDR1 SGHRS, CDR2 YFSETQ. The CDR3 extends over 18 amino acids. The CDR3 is CASSLSFLGIRQADTQYF. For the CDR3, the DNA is TGCGCCAGCAGCTTGTCGTTTCTTGGCATTAGACAGGCAGATACGCAGTATTTT. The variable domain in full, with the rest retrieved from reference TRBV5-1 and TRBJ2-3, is KAGVTQTPRYLIKTRGQQVTLSCSPISGHRSVSWYQQTPGQGLQFLFEYFSETQRNKGNFPGRFSGRQFSNSRSEMNVSTLELGDSALYLCASSLSFLGIRQADTQYFGPGTRLTVL.

CDR3 in amino acids: CAISESFRGYEQYF. For the CDR3, the DNA is TGTGCCATCAGTGAGTCGTTCAGGGGGTACGAGCAGTACTTC. J is TRBJ2-7 and V is TRBV10-3, with 7 bases fitting TRBD1. CDR3 length: 14 amino acids. Trimming at V came to 0 bases and at J to 4 bases, leaving 3 bases not matched to a gene. The V gene's germline CDR1 is ENHRY and CDR2 SYGVKD.

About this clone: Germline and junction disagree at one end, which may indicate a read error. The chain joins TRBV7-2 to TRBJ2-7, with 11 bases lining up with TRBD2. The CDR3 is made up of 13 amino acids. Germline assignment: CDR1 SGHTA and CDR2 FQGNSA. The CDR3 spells CASSLWMTSGVDF. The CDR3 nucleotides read TGTGCCAGCAGCTTATGGATGACTAGCGGGGTAGACTTC.

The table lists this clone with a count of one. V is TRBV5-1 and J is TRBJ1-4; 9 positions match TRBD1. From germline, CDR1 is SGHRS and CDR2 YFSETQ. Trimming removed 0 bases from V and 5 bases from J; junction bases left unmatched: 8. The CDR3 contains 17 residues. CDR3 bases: TGCGCCAGCAGCTTGGCCAGCGGCGGACAGGGGAATGAAAAACTGTTTTTT. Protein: CASSLASGGQGNEKLFF.

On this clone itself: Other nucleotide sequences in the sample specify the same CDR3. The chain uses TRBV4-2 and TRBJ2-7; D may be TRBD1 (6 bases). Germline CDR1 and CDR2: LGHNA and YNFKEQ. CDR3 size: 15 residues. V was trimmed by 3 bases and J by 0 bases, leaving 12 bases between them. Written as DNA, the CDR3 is TGTGCCAGCAGCCAGGTCGGACAGAGCTCCTACGAGCAGTACTTC. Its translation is CASSQVGQSSYEQYF.

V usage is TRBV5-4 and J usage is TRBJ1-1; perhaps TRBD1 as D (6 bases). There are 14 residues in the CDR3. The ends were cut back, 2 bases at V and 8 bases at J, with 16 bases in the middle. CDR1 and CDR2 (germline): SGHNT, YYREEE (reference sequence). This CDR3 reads CASSLPGGAVEAFF. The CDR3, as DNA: TGTGCCAGCAGCTTACCGGGGGGCGCGGTGGAAGCTTTCTTT.

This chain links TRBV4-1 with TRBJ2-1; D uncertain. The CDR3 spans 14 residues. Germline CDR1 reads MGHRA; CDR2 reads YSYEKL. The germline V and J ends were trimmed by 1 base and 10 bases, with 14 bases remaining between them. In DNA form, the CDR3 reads TGCGCCAGCAGCCAAGCCCCCGTGGGGTCAGAGCAGTTCTTC. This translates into CASSQAPVGSEQFF.

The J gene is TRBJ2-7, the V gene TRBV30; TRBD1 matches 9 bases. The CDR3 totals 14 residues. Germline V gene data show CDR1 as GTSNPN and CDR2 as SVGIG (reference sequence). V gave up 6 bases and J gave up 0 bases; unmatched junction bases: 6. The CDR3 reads CACSGQGFSYEQYF. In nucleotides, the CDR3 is TGTGCCTGCTCGGGACAGGGCTTCTCCTACGAGCAGTACTTC.

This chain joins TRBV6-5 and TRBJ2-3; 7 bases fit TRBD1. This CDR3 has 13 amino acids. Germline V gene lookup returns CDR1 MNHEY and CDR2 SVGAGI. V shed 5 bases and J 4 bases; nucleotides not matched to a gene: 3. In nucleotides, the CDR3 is TGTGCCAGCAGTATAGGGGGCGCAGATACGCAGTATTTT. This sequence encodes CASSIGGADTQYF.

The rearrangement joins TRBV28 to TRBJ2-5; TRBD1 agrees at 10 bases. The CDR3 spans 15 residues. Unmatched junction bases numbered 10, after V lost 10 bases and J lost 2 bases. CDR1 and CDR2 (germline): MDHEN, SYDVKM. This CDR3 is CATSSGQGIQETQYF. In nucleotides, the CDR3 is TGTGCCACCTCATCGGGACAGGGGATTCAAGAGACCCAGTACTTC.

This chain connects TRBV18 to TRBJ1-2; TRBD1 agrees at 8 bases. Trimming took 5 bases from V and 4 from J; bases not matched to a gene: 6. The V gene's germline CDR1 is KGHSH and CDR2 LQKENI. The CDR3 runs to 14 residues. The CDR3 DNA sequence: TGTGCCAGCTCATCGGACAGGGCCCTCTATGGCTACACCTTC. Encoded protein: CASSSDRALYGYTF.

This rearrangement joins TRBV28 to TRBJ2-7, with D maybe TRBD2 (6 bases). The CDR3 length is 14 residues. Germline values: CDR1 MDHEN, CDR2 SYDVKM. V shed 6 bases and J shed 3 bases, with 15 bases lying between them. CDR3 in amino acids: CASRPTSRDYEQYF. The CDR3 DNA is TGTGCCAGCAGGCCTACTAGCCGGGACTACGAGCAGTACTTC.

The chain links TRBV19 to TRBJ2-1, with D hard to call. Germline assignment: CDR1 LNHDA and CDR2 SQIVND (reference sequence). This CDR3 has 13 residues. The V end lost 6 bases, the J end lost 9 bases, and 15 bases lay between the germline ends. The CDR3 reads CASRPSRLGEQFF. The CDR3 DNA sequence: TGTGCCAGTAGGCCGAGCCGGCTTGGTGAGCAGTTCTTC.

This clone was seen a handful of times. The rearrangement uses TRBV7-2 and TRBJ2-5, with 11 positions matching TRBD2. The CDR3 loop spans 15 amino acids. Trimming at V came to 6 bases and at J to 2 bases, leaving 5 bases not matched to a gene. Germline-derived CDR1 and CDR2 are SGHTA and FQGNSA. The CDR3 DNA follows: TGTGCCAGCAGTCATAGACTAGCGGGACAAGAGACCCAGTACTTC. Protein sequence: CASSHRLAGQETQYF. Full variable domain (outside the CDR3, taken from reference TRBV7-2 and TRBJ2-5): GAGVSQSPSNKVTEKGKDVELRCDPISGHTALYWYRQSLGQGLEFLIYFQGNSAPDKSGLPSDRFSAERTGGSVSTLTIQRTQQEDSAVYLCASSHRLAGQETQYFGPGTRLLVL.

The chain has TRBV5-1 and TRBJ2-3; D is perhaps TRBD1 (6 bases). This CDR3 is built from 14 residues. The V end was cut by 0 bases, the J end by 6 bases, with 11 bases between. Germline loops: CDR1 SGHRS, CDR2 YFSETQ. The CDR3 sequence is CASSLAAQGDTQYF. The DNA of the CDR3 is TGCGCCAGCAGCTTGGCCGCCCAGGGGGATACGCAGTATTTT.

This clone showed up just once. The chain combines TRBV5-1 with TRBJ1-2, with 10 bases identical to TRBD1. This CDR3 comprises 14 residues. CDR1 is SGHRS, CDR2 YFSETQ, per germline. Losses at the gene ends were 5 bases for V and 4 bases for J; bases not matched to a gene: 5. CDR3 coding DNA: TGCGCCAGCAGAGCCGGACAGGGGGGCTATGGCTACACCTTC. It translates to CASRAGQGGYGYTF.

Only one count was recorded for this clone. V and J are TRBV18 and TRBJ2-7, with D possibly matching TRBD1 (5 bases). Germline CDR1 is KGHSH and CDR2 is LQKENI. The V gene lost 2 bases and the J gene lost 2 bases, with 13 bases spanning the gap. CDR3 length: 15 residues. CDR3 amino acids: CASSPEQGVTYEQYF. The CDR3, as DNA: TGTGCCAGCTCACCAGAGCAGGGCGTCACCTACGAGCAGTACTTC.

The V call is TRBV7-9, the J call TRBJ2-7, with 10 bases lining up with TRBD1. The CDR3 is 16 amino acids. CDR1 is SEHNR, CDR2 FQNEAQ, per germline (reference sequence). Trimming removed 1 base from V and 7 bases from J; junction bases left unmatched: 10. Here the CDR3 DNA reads TGTGCCAGCAGCTTAGGGTCGGGACAGGGGAGGAATGAGCAGTACTTC. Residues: CASSLGSGQGRNEQYF. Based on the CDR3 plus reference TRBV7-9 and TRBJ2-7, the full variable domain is DTGVSQNPRHKITKRGQNVTFRCDPISEHNRLYWYRQTLGQGPEFLTYFQNEAQLEKSRLLSDRFSAERPKGSFSTLEIQRTEQGDSAMYLCASSLGSGQGRNEQYFGPGTRLTVT.

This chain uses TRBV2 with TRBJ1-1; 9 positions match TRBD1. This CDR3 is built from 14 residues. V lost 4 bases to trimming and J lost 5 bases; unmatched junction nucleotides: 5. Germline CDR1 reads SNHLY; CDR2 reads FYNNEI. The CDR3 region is CASSGRDRVTEAFF. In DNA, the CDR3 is TGTGCCAGCAGTGGCCGGGACAGGGTAACTGAAGCTTTCTTT.

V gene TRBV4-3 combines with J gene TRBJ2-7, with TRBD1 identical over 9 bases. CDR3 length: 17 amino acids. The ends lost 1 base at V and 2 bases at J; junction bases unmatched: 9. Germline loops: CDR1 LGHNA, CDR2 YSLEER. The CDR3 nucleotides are TGCGCCAGCAGCCAAGGCCGCGGGACAGGGATTCCCTACGAGCAGTACTTC. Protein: CASSQGRGTGIPYEQYF.

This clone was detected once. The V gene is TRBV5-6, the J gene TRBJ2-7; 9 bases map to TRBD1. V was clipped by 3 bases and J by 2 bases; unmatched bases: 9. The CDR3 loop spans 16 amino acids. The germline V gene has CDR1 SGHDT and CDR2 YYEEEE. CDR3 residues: CASSSGQGIKAYEQYF. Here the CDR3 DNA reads TGTGCCAGCAGCTCCGGACAGGGGATCAAGGCCTACGAGCAGTACTTC.

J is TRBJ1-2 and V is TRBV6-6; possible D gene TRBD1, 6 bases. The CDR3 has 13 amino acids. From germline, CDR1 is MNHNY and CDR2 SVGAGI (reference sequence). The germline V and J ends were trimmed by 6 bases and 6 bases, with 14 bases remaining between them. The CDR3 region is CASRIQGNDGYTF. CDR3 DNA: TGTGCCAGCAGGATACAGGGAAACGATGGCTACACCTTC.

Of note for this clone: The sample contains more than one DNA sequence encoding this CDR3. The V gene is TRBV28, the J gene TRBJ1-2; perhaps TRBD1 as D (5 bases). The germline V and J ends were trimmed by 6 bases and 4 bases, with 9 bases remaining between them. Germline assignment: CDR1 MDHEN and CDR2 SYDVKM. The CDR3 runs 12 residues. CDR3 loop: CASSLTVYGYTF. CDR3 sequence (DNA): TGTGCCAGCAGCCTGACAGTCTATGGCTACACCTTC.